This T cell receptor beta chain emerged from a study of neurological immune-mediated disorders. Per germline, CDR1 LNHNV and CDR2 YYDKDF (reference sequence). There are 16 residues in the CDR3. The sample's time point: longitudinal time-point 3. About this clonotype itself: A much larger clonotype is one base distant, so this may be a read error.

The method for making cDNA was 5'RACE, and it used 10-nucleotide random UMIs. TCRdb re-analysed the 5' RACE reads in MiXCR, keeping a single row per CDR3 protein. Of roughly 45,000 distinct CDR3 sequences listed, less than 15% are singletons. This receptor was obtained from a young man in good health. The chain couples TRBV15 to TRBJ2-5; 8 bases align to TRBD2. The sample was PBMCs. CDR3 DNA sequence: TGTACCACCAGCCTGCTTCAAGGGGGACTAGAAGAGACCCAGTACTTC. It translates to CTTSLLQGGLEETQYF.